Given below is one TCR beta chain in context. Its binding antigen is unknown. There are no base qualities to consult, and no much larger clone falls within one base. For sequencing of the TCRbeta CDR3 region, genomic DNA was extracted from the sorted cells. TCRbeta CDR3 regions were sequenced using the immunoSEQ Assay. TCRdb took this table from immuneACCESS and kept in-frame rearrangements with V and J called. Such tables lack part of the clones; where checked against another copy, unresolved V genes explain under half of the gap, and the rest is unexplained. The sample table lists roughly 25,000 clones, roughly 87% of them with a count of one. The biggest ten clones account for approximately 48% of the sample. Based on the germline V gene, the CDR1 and CDR2 sequences are SGDLS and YYNGEE. Between the V and J ends, shortened by 0 bases and 5 bases respectively, the junction contains 15 bases. The CDR3 measures 15 amino acids from cysteine to phenylalanine. Only the CDR3 DNA stays, 45 bases, in frame from base 1.

The data are from a study of OX40 agonist ivuxolimab in advanced cancers. For the study in its entirety: Ivuxolimab was an agonistic, fully human IgG2 monoclonal antibody directed against OX40 (CD134), a costimulatory receptor. Intravenous ivuxolimab was administered to patients every 2 weeks at six dose levels: 0.01, 0.1, 0.3, 1.5, 3 and 10 mg/kg. Of the approximately 50 dose-escalation patients, hepatocellular carcinoma was present in some 19, melanoma in approximately 15, renal cell carcinoma in 9 and head and neck cancer in 9. The dose-escalation cohort was around 84% male with a mean age of roughly 62 years, ranging from roughly 20 to 80. Patients were allowed to have had prior anti-PD-1, anti-PD-L1 or anti-CTLA-4 therapy, and approximately 41% of the dose-escalation patients had previously received checkpoint inhibitors. Partial responses were achieved by three dose-escalation patients, of whom one had hepatocellular carcinoma and two had cutaneous melanoma. The point of sequencing TCRbeta in the periphery was to test whether ivuxolimab changed TCR sequence diversity and drove clonal T-cell expansion. The paper reports the monotherapy dose-escalation portion (N of about 47 patients) of the phase I ivuxolimab trial. The investigation overall reported the following: Low levels of normalized T-cell clonal expansion were also shown by some nonresponding patients. In the 0.1-3.0 mg/kg groups, partial responders had among the lowest normalized peripheral clonal expansion, particularly in CD8+ T cells. Antigen specificity was not determined for the clonally expanded peripheral T cells. On average, CD8+ T cells showed more expanded clones than CD4+ T cells after ivuxolimab. Clonal expansion of both CD4+ and CD8+ blood T cells was observed from baseline to week 6 at doses 0.1 to 3.0 mg/kg.

Patients with a history of autoimmune disease or receiving systemic immunosuppression were excluded from the trial. In every dose cohort, peripheral blood was drawn for TCR sequencing at baseline, cycle 4 day 1, and cycle 7 day 1. The samples were taken from a phase I, first-in-human, multicenter, open-label dose-escalation trial of ivuxolimab. Adults with locally advanced or metastatic melanoma, renal cell carcinoma, hepatocellular carcinoma or head and neck squamous cell carcinoma were enrolled in the trial. CD4+ and CD8+ T cells were sorted separately from peripheral blood before TCR sequencing.

The specimen comprised CD4+ or CD8+ T cells sorted from blood, sampled in a trial of the OX40 agonist ivuxolimab. Recombination joined TRBV9 with TRBJ2-7; there is no confident call for the D gene. This receptor was obtained from an adult with an advanced solid tumor such as melanoma, head and neck, liver or kidney cancer. The sequenced DNA is TGTGCCAGCAGCGTAGGTTGGGGAAATTACAACGAGCAGTACTTC. This codes for CASSVGWGNYNEQYF.